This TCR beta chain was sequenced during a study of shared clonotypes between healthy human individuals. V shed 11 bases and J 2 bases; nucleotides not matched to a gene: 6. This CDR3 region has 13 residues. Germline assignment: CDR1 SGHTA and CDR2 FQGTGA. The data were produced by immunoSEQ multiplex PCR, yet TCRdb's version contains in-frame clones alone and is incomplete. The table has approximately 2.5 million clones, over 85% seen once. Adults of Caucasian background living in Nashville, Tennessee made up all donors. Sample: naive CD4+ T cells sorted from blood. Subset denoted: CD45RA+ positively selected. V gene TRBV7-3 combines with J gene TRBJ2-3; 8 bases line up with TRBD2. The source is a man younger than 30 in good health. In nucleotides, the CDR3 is TGTGCCGGTCCGCGGGGGGACACAGATACGCAGTATTTT. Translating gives CAGPRGDTDTQYF.